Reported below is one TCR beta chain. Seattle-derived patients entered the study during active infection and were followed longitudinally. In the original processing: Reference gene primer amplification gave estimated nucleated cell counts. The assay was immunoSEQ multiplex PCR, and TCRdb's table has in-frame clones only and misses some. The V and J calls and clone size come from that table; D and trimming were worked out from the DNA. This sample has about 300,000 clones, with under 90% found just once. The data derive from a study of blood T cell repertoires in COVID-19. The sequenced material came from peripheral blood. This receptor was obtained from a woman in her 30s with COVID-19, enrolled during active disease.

In nucleotides, the CDR3 is TGTGCCAGCTCACCTCCCGGACTAGCGGGGTCGACAGATACGCAGTATTTT. It specifies CASSPPGLAGSTDTQYF. This chain joins TRBV18 and TRBJ2-3; 12 bases line up with TRBD2. Germline CDR1 is KGHSH and CDR2 is LQKENI. CDR3 length: 17 residues. J lost 3 bases, V lost 3 bases, and 7 bases had no gene match.